A selection of T cell receptor beta chains follows, all from one sample in a study of shared clonotypes between healthy human individuals. Repertoires were generated with immunoSEQ multiplex PCR, while TCRdb's copy carries only in-frame clones and drops some. The sample yields some 2.1 million clones, just over 90% seen once. Specimen: naive CD8+ T cells from PBMCs. The receptors derive from a man aged 18 to 29 in good health. Some clones in this sample may be carry-over from other donors' samples. Both conserved end residues are part of each CDR3. Fields, in order: clone size, V gene, D gene, J gene, CDR3 protein, CDR3 DNA. The D gene is left open where the match is weak. Clone size is shown for a subset of rows, as once, few, many or a class of expanded clone.

clone_size: few
v_call: TRBV5-6
d_call: .
j_call: TRBJ1-1
cdr3_aa: CASSSGSVNTEAFF
cdr3_nt: TGTGCCAGCAGCAGTGGCTCGGTGAACACTGAAGCTTTCTTT

clone_size: .
v_call: TRBV4-1
d_call: TRBD1
j_call: TRBJ2-7
cdr3_aa: CASSQDGTGGYEQYF
cdr3_nt: TGCGCCAGCAGCCAAGACGGGACAGGGGGCTACGAGCAGTACTTC

clone_size: .
v_call: TRBV6-5
d_call: TRBD2
j_call: TRBJ2-5
cdr3_aa: CASSSGLAGETQYF
cdr3_nt: TGTGCCAGCAGTTCAGGACTAGCGGGAGAGACCCAGTACTTC

clone_size: .
v_call: TRBV27
d_call: .
j_call: TRBJ2-7
cdr3_aa: CASSLSWGADEQYF
cdr3_nt: TGTGCCAGCAGTTTATCGTGGGGGGCCGACGAGCAGTACTTC

clone_size: .
v_call: TRBV11-2
d_call: .
j_call: TRBJ2-7
cdr3_aa: CASSLETLWGYEQYF
cdr3_nt: TGTGCCAGCAGCTTAGAGACCCTATGGGGGTACGAGCAGTACTTC

clone_size: .
v_call: TRBV15
d_call: TRBD2
j_call: TRBJ2-5
cdr3_aa: CATSRVLSGRLGGETQYF
cdr3_nt: TGTGCCACCAGCAGAGTCTTGAGCGGGAGACTTGGGGGAGAGACCCAGTACTTC

clone_size: .
v_call: TRBV27
d_call: .
j_call: TRBJ2-1
cdr3_aa: CASSLSWYNEQFF
cdr3_nt: TGTGCCAGCAGTTTATCGTGGTACAATGAGCAGTTCTTC

clone_size: .
v_call: TRBV27
d_call: TRBD2
j_call: TRBJ2-3
cdr3_aa: CASAPDSGITDTQYF
cdr3_nt: TGTGCCAGCGCACCGGATAGCGGGATAACAGATACGCAGTATTTT

clone_size: .
v_call: TRBV12-1
d_call: .
j_call: TRBJ1-3
cdr3_aa: CASSFRLPGNTIYF
cdr3_nt: TGTGCCAGCAGCTTTAGGTTACCTGGAAACACCATATATTTT

clone_size: once
v_call: TRBV7-6
d_call: TRBD1
j_call: TRBJ2-1
cdr3_aa: CASSLYRDRGYNEQFF
cdr3_nt: TGTGCCAGCAGCTTATATCGGGACAGGGGTTACAATGAGCAGTTCTTC

clone_size: .
v_call: TRBV4-1
d_call: TRBD2
j_call: TRBJ2-1
cdr3_aa: CASSQVTSGDSGEQFF
cdr3_nt: TGCGCCAGCAGCCAAGTGACTAGCGGGGATTCGGGTGAGCAGTTCTTC

clone_size: .
v_call: TRBV14
d_call: .
j_call: TRBJ1-2
cdr3_aa: CASSHPRDGYTF
cdr3_nt: TGTGCCAGCAGCCACCCCAGGGATGGCTACACCTTC

clone_size: .
v_call: TRBV2
d_call: TRBD1
j_call: TRBJ2-3
cdr3_aa: CAPWDREADTQYF
cdr3_nt: TGTGCCCCATGGGACAGGGAGGCAGATACGCAGTATTTT

clone_size: .
v_call: TRBV4-1
d_call: .
j_call: TRBJ2-7
cdr3_aa: CASSPRRDRHEQYF
cdr3_nt: TGCGCCAGCAGCCCCCGAAGGGACCGGCACGAGCAGTACTTC

clone_size: .
v_call: TRBV7-9
d_call: .
j_call: TRBJ2-7
cdr3_aa: CASSSMTGSYEQYF
cdr3_nt: TGTGCCAGCAGCTCCATGACAGGCTCCTACGAGCAGTACTTC

clone_size: once
v_call: TRBV7-6
d_call: TRBD2
j_call: TRBJ2-1
cdr3_aa: CASSFTSASYNEQFF
cdr3_nt: TGTGCCAGCAGCTTTACTAGCGCCTCCTACAATGAGCAGTTCTTC

clone_size: .
v_call: TRBV9
d_call: TRBD1
j_call: TRBJ2-1
cdr3_aa: CASSGPGGTGSYNEQFF
cdr3_nt: TGTGCCAGCAGCGGCCCCGGTGGGACAGGGTCCTACAATGAGCAGTTCTTC

clone_size: .
v_call: TRBV6-6
d_call: .
j_call: TRBJ2-5
cdr3_aa: CASTLLPGSIQETQYF
cdr3_nt: TGTGCCAGCACCCTACTTCCGGGCAGTATCCAAGAGACCCAGTACTTC

clone_size: .
v_call: TRBV27
d_call: TRBD2
j_call: TRBJ2-1
cdr3_aa: CASRPVGGSYNEQFF
cdr3_nt: TGTGCCAGCAGGCCGGTGGGGGGGTCCTACAATGAGCAGTTCTTC

clone_size: .
v_call: TRBV19
d_call: .
j_call: TRBJ2-1
cdr3_aa: CAFLERVLYNEQFF
cdr3_nt: TGTGCCTTTCTCGAGCGGGTTCTTTACAATGAGCAGTTCTTC

clone_size: .
v_call: TRBV5-6
d_call: .
j_call: TRBJ1-1
cdr3_aa: CASSLSQNTEAFF
cdr3_nt: TGTGCCAGCAGCTTGTCCCAAAACACTGAAGCTTTCTTT

clone_size: .
v_call: TRBV29-1
d_call: .
j_call: TRBJ2-2
cdr3_aa: CSVESSGRNTGELFF
cdr3_nt: TGCAGCGTTGAATCATCAGGGCGGAACACCGGGGAGCTGTTTTTT

clone_size: .
v_call: TRBV5-1
d_call: .
j_call: TRBJ2-3
cdr3_aa: CASSLGGGLEKNTQYF
cdr3_nt: TGCGCCAGCAGCTTGGGTGGGGGACTGGAAAAAAATACGCAGTATTTT

clone_size: .
v_call: TRBV27
d_call: .
j_call: TRBJ1-2
cdr3_aa: CASSPRWTVNNYGYTF
cdr3_nt: TGTGCCAGCAGTCCCCGGTGGACAGTGAATAACTATGGCTACACCTTC

clone_size: .
v_call: TRBV5-5
d_call: .
j_call: TRBJ2-3
cdr3_aa: CASSSRGTTDTQYF
cdr3_nt: TGTGCCAGCAGCTCCCGCGGGACTACAGATACGCAGTATTTT

clone_size: .
v_call: TRBV27
d_call: .
j_call: TRBJ1-1
cdr3_aa: CASSPGGVVTRYNTEAFF
cdr3_nt: TGTGCCAGCAGTCCAGGTGGAGTCGTCACACGGTACAACACTGAAGCTTTCTTT